The next 3 T cell receptor beta chains were all read from a single sample in a study of control samples from healthy donors and cancer patients. The method was immunoSEQ multiplex PCR; TCRdb's version includes in-frame clones alone and lacks a portion of them. The data hold approximately 70,000 clones, with roughly nine tenths observed a single time. Sequencing was done on a sample of blood. All receptors derive from a woman between 45 and 65 years old in good health.

The chain couples TRBV20-1 to TRBJ1-5; the match to TRBD1 covers 7 bases. After removal of 3 bases from V and 4 bases from J, the junction contained 6 bases not matched to a gene. This CDR3 comprises 14 residues. Germline values: CDR1 DFQATT, CDR2 SNEGSKA (reference sequence). The CDR3 DNA sequence: TGCAGTGCTAGTGAGGGACAGATTAATCAGCCCCAGCATTTT. Its translation is CSASEGQINQPQHF.

The V gene is TRBV28, the J gene TRBJ2-7; TRBD2 aligns across 15 bases. The CDR3 totals 17 residues. The V gene end was trimmed by 6 bases and the J gene end by 5 bases; junction bases not matched to a gene: 11. CDR1 and CDR2 from the germline V gene are MDHEN and SYDVKM. CDR3 coding DNA: TGTGCCAGCAGGAACGCGGGACTAGCGGGAGGACGGCACGAGCAGTACTTC. Translation: CASRNAGLAGGRHEQYF.

This chain joins TRBV28 and TRBJ1-4, with no clear D. The germline V gene encodes CDR1 MDHEN and CDR2 SYDVKM. The germline V and J ends were trimmed by 6 bases and 0 bases, with 11 bases remaining between them. This CDR3 region has 15 residues. CDR3 amino acids: CASRGYKTTNEKLFF. For the CDR3, the DNA is TGTGCCAGCAGGGGATACAAAACAACTAATGAAAAACTGTTTTTT.